At least ten counts were recorded for the clone carrying this T cell receptor beta chain. V gave up 3 bases and J gave up 4 bases; unmatched junction bases: 11. Germline loops: CDR1 GTSNPN, CDR2 SVGIG (reference sequence). The CDR3 sequence is 15 residues long. The data belong to a study of CD8+CD57+ T cells in acquired aplastic anemia. Looking at the study overall: Among healthy donors, CD4+ cells averaged roughly 11 million reads.

The study profiled TCR beta VDJ and CDR3 using genomic DNA as template. A single record per CDR3 protein comes from TCRdb applying MiXCR to the reads. The table records 50,000 to 65,000 distinct CDR3 sequences, 45% to 70% of them present only once. The sample consisted of sorted CD4+, CD8+, or CD8+CD57+ T cells (not recorded which) from PBMCs. V gene TRBV30 combines with J gene TRBJ2-5, with TRBD2 matching over 7 bases. The source of this sequence is a human donor in good health, serving as a control. CDR3 bases: TGTGCCTGGAGACCACCCGGGGAGGGAACAGAGACCCAGTACTTC. Translating it yields CAWRPPGEGTETQYF.